These 19 T cell receptor beta chains originate from one sample sequenced in a study of blood T cell repertoires in COVID-19 (dated by TCRdb to between 2020 and 2021). Library prep was done by the immunoSEQ multiplex PCR assay. In TCRdb, the immuneACCESS table is reduced to in-frame sequences with V and J assigned. These tables do not hold every clone; where another copy was compared, an unresolved V gene accounts for under half, and the others remain unexplained. Across this sample there are about 110,000 clones, with approximately 81% seen only once. About 13% of the sample comes from the top ten. The sequencing sample was made of peripheral blood. These receptors all come from a human donor in a cohort sampled during active COVID-19.

The J gene is TRBJ2-7, the V gene TRBV7-8; TRBD2 matches 11 bases. The germline V gene encodes CDR1 SGHVS and CDR2 FQNEAQ. The CDR3 is 16 residues long. V lost 5 bases, J lost 6 bases, and 12 bases stayed unmatched. The CDR3 DNA reads TGTGCCAGCAGCAACCTAGCGGGGGGCGACGGTGGCGAGCAGTACTTC. It specifies CASSNLAGGDGGEQYF.

The chain carries TRBV28 and TRBJ2-7; D gene unclear. The CDR3 is 11 residues long. The V gene lost 6 bases and the J gene lost 6 bases, with 9 bases spanning the gap. Germline assignment: CDR1 MDHEN and CDR2 SYDVKM. In DNA, the CDR3 is TGTGCCAGCAGCCCTCTGAGCGAGCAGTACTTC. Its protein product is CASSPLSEQYF.

This rearrangement joins TRBV6-5 to TRBJ2-7, with a possible D match to TRBD1 (6 bases). Trimming stripped 6 bases from V and 2 bases from J, with 11 bases between. The CDR3 extends over 13 amino acids. CDR1 and CDR2 (germline): MNHEY, SVGAGI. The CDR3 sequence is CASSRDTAYEQYF. In DNA, the CDR3 is TGTGCCAGCAGCAGGGACACAGCCTACGAGCAGTACTTC.

The V call is TRBV5-4, the J call TRBJ2-5; TRBD1 agrees at 7 bases. Germline CDR1 reads SGHNT; CDR2 reads YYREEE (reference sequence). This CDR3 region has 14 residues. Trimming took 2 bases from V and 5 from J; bases not matched to a gene: 6. CDR3: CASSFRGIVETQYF. In nucleotides, the CDR3 is TGTGCCAGCAGCTTCAGGGGGATCGTCGAGACCCAGTACTTC.

The rearrangement joins TRBV5-1 to TRBJ2-1, with a tentative D call TRBD2 (5 bases). CDR1 is SGHRS, CDR2 YFSETQ, per germline. V was pared by 0 bases and J by 0 bases, with 10 bases between. This CDR3 has 16 amino acids. The CDR3 is CASSLGLLSSYNEQFF. The CDR3, as DNA: TGCGCCAGCAGCTTGGGACTACTGAGCTCCTACAATGAGCAGTTCTTC. The full variable domain, rest sourced from reference TRBV5-1 and TRBJ2-1, is KAGVTQTPRYLIKTRGQQVTLSCSPISGHRSVSWYQQTPGQGLQFLFEYFSETQRNKGNFPGRFSGRQFSNSRSEMNVSTLELGDSALYLCASSLGLLSSYNEQFFGPGTRLTVL.

This rearrangement joins TRBV9 to TRBJ2-2; TRBD1 matches 9 bases. The CDR3 loop spans 16 amino acids. In germline, CDR1 is SGDLS, CDR2 YYNGEE. J lost 4 bases, V lost 3 bases, and 7 bases had no gene match. The CDR3 is CASSALGQGGTGELFF. In DNA, the CDR3 is TGTGCCAGCAGCGCGTTGGGACAGGGTGGCACCGGGGAGCTGTTTTTT. Drawing the rest from reference TRBV9 and TRBJ2-2, the complete variable domain is DSGVTQTPKHLITATGQRVTLRCSPRSGDLSVYWYQQSLDQGLQFLIQYYNGEERAKGNILERFSAQQFPDLHSELNLSSLELGDSALYFCASSALGQGGTGELFFGEGSRLTVL.

J is TRBJ2-1 and V is TRBV6-2 or TRBV6-3; the match to TRBD1 covers 9 bases. This CDR3 has 15 amino acids. V lost 2 bases to trimming and J lost 9 bases; unmatched junction nucleotides: 8. The V gene's germline CDR1 is MNHEY and CDR2 SVGEGT. This CDR3 is CASSYGGTGLSEQFF. In DNA, the CDR3 is TGTGCCAGCAGTTACGGAGGGACAGGGTTAAGTGAGCAGTTCTTC.

V is TRBV11-2 and J is TRBJ2-7; perhaps TRBD2 as D (5 bases). The CDR3 covers 12 residues. Trimming left V 1 base short and J 6 bases short, with 7 bases between. Germline V gives CDR1 SGHAT, CDR2 FQNNGV. CDR3 loop: CASSLGTSEQYF. As DNA, the CDR3 is TGTGCCAGCAGCTTAGGAACTAGCGAGCAGTACTTC.

This clone occurred a few times. The chain has TRBV6-6 and TRBJ1-1, with D maybe TRBD1 (5 bases). The germline V gene has CDR1 MNHNY and CDR2 SVGAGI (reference sequence). This CDR3 has 13 amino acids. Trimming cost V 2 bases and J 6 bases, with 10 bases left between them. CDR3 loop: CASSYADRPEAFF. CDR3 nucleotides: TGTGCCAGCAGTTACGCCGACAGACCTGAAGCTTTCTTT.

The CDR3 loop reads CSVLDRGYGYTF. The CDR3 coding sequence is TGCAGCGTTCTTGACAGGGGCTATGGCTACACCTTC. The rearrangement links TRBV29-1 to TRBJ1-2, with 8 bases matching TRBD1. Germline values: CDR1 SQVTM, CDR2 ANQGSEA. Germline trimming cut 5 bases from V and 4 bases from J; bases unmatched to any gene: 3. This CDR3 region has 12 residues.

In nucleotides, the CDR3 is TGTGCCAGCAGCCAAAGACTAGCGGGGGGTCATACGCAGTATTTT. It specifies CASSQRLAGGHTQYF. The chain joins TRBV7-6 to TRBJ2-3; 13 nucleotides agree with TRBD2. Per the germline V gene, CDR1 is SGHVS and CDR2 is FNYEAQ. With 5 bases clipped from V and 7 bases from J, the junction kept 6 bases outside the gene matches. The CDR3 extends over 15 amino acids. Full variable domain (missing parts from reference TRBV7-6 and TRBJ2-3): GAGVSQSPRYKVTKRGQDVALRCDPISGHVSLYWYRQALGQGPEFLTYFNYEAQQDKSGLPNDRFSAERPEGSISTLTIQRTEQRDSAMYRCASSQRLAGGHTQYFGPGTRLTVL.

The chain links TRBV5-1 to TRBJ2-3; possible D gene TRBD1, 5 bases. Trimming took 5 bases from V and 3 from J, leaving 10 bases between them. The CDR3 loop spans 13 amino acids. Per the germline V gene, CDR1 is SGHRS and CDR2 is YFSETQ. CDR3 nucleotides: TGCGCCAGCAGTGCCCAGGGAACAGATACGCAGTATTTT. Translating gives CASSAQGTDTQYF.

The genes are TRBV5-1 and TRBJ2-3, with 9 positions matching TRBD2. J lost 3 bases, V lost 4 bases, and 6 bases had no gene match. This CDR3 region has 15 residues. CDR1 and CDR2 from the germline V gene are SGHRS and YFSETQ. CDR3 sequence (DNA): TGCGCCAGCAGCGACGAAGCGGGGGGAACAGATACGCAGTATTTT. Its translation: CASSDEAGGTDTQYF.

This chain joins TRBV27 and TRBJ2-3; perhaps TRBD1 as D (6 bases). Trimming shortened V by 2 bases and J by 2 bases, and 11 bases separated the two germline ends. Germline assignment: CDR1 MNHEY and CDR2 SMNVEV (reference sequence). This CDR3 is 15 amino acids long. In DNA, the CDR3 is TGTGCCAGCAGTTTAGTTCAGGGGATCACAGATACGCAGTATTTT. Translated, it gives CASSLVQGITDTQYF.

This chain connects TRBV28 to TRBJ2-7, with D possibly matching TRBD1 (5 bases). The CDR3 consists of 15 residues. Germline loops: CDR1 MDHEN, CDR2 SYDVKM. V lost 6 bases, J lost 0 bases, and 15 bases lay in between. The CDR3 protein is CASSQTAFSSYEQYF. The DNA of the CDR3 is TGTGCCAGCAGCCAGACAGCGTTCTCCTCCTACGAGCAGTACTTC.

The chain is built from TRBV5-4 and TRBJ2-3, with 9 bases matching TRBD1. Germline V gives CDR1 SGHNT, CDR2 YYREEE (reference sequence). There are 16 residues in the CDR3. V was pared by 3 bases and J by 2 bases, with 7 bases of the junction left unmatched. DNA of the CDR3: TGTGCCAGCAGCTGGGGGGGGACAGGGACCACAGATACGCAGTATTTT. Its protein product is CASSWGGTGTTDTQYF.

The V and J genes are TRBV6-1 and TRBJ1-2, with D uncertain. Germline CDR1 is MNHNS and CDR2 is SASEGT. Trimming left V 1 base short and J 0 bases short, with 6 bases between. This CDR3 is built from 14 residues. This chain's CDR3 is CASSEGGTNYGYTF. The DNA of the CDR3 is TGTGCCAGCAGTGAAGGCGGAACTAACTATGGCTACACCTTC.

This clone showed up just once. The rearrangement uses TRBV3-1 (or the pseudogene TRBV3-2) and TRBJ1-2, with D unclear. Trimming removed 1 base at V and 0 bases at J, with 9 bases between. The CDR3 contains 15 residues. Germline assignment: CDR1 LGHDT and CDR2 YNNKEL (reference sequence). The CDR3 reads CASSQGYGANYGYTF. The CDR3 DNA reads TGTGCCAGCAGCCAAGGATACGGGGCTAACTATGGCTACACCTTC.

This sequence joins TRBV7-9 and TRBJ2-7; tentatively, D is TRBD2 (6 bases). The V gene's germline CDR1 is SEHNR and CDR2 FQNEAQ (reference sequence). The length of the CDR3 is 16 residues. V lost 5 bases to trimming and J lost 8 bases, with 25 bases between them. CDR3 sequence: CASSLAGTQWLAQQYF. The CDR3 DNA is TGTGCCAGCAGCCTGGCGGGAACCCAATGGTTAGCGCAGCAGTACTTC.